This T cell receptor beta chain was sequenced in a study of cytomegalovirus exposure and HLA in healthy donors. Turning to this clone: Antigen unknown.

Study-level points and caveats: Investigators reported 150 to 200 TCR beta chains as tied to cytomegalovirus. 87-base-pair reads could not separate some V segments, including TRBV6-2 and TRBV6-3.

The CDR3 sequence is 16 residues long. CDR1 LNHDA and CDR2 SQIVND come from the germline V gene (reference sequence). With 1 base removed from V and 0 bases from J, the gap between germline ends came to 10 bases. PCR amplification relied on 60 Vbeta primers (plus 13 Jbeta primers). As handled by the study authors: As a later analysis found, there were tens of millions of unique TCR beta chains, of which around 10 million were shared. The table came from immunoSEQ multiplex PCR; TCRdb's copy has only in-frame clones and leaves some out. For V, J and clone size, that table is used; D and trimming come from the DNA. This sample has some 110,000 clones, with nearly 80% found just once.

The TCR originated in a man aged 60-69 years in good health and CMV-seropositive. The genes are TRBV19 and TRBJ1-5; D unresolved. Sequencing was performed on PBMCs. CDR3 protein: CASSIVWRYSNQPQHF. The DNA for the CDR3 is TGTGCCAGTAGTATAGTCTGGCGGTATAGCAATCAGCCCCAGCATTTT.